This entry lists 29 T cell receptor beta chains sequenced from one sample in a study of neoadjuvant anti-PD-1 for oral cavity cancer listed by TCRdb under 2021. Library generation was performed with the immunoSEQ multiplex PCR assay. In TCRdb, the immuneACCESS table is reduced to in-frame sequences with V and J assigned. These tables do not hold every clone; where another copy was compared, an unresolved V gene accounts for under half, and the others remain unexplained. For this sample there are 55,000 to 80,000 clones; around 82% appear just once. Approximately 3.6% of the sample is in the top ten clones. Per the publication, the time point label means: before neoadjuvant nivolumab. This sample comprised PBMCs, obtained before nivolumab (anti-PD-1) treatment. The source of these receptors is a person between 40 and 85 years old with oral cavity squamous cell carcinoma.

The chain is built from TRBV10-1 and TRBJ1-1; unclear D gene. The CDR3 consists of 13 residues. Germline V gives CDR1 WNHNN, CDR2 SYGVQD (reference sequence). Trimming removed 4 bases from V and 3 bases from J, with 9 bases in between. CDR3 loop: CASSVQRDTEAFF. In DNA, the CDR3 is TGCGCCAGCAGTGTTCAGAGGGACACTGAAGCTTTCTTT.

J is TRBJ1-6 and V is TRBV19, with D uncertain. Germline V gives CDR1 LNHDA, CDR2 SQIVND (reference sequence). V shed 9 bases and J shed 0 bases, with 12 bases lying between them. The CDR3 is 15 amino acids. The CDR3 bases are TGTGCCAGCAGCCCCGGCGGCTCCTATAATTCACCCCTCCACTTT. It translates to CASSPGGSYNSPLHF. The full variable domain, rest sourced from reference TRBV19 and TRBJ1-6, is DGGITQSPKYLFRKEGQNVTLSCEQNLNHDAMYWYRQDPGQGLRLIYYSQIVNDFQKGDIAEGYSVSREKKESFPLTVTSAQKNPTAFYLCASSPGGSYNSPLHFGNGTRLTVT.

This clone was observed a few times. The chain couples TRBV2 to TRBJ2-7; 9 bases are shared with TRBD1. Germline CDR1 SNHLY, CDR2 FYNNEI. CDR3 length: 14 residues. V lost 6 bases, J lost 5 bases, and 8 bases stayed unmatched. CDR3 nucleotides: TGTGCCAGCAGGGGGGGACAGGGATTAAACGAGCAGTACTTC. Protein: CASRGGQGLNEQYF.

The chain recombines TRBV29-1 with TRBJ1-1; 8 nucleotides match TRBD1. CDR3 length: 13 amino acids. Germline CDR1 reads SQVTM; CDR2 reads ANQGSEA. V lost 6 bases, J lost 4 bases, and 7 bases stayed unmatched. CDR3 in amino acids: CSVGQGWSTEAFF. CDR3 DNA: TGCAGCGTAGGACAGGGTTGGTCCACTGAAGCTTTCTTT.

This clone was recorded only once. The chain couples TRBV28 to TRBJ2-5; 12 bases match TRBD2. CDR1 is MDHEN and CDR2 is SYDVKM in the germline V gene. The ends lost 3 bases at V and 5 bases at J; junction bases unmatched: 13. The CDR3 contains 18 residues. DNA of the CDR3: TGTGCCAGCAGTTTGCGGGGATTGACTAGCGGGAGAGGGGAGACCCAGTACTTC. Its protein is CASSLRGLTSGRGETQYF.

This clone was observed a single time. The chain links TRBV4-1 to TRBJ1-1; D remains unclear. The CDR3 is 13 residues long. Germline assignment: CDR1 MGHRA and CDR2 YSYEKL. V was cut by 4 bases and J by 7 bases, with 13 bases left in between. DNA for the CDR3: TGCGCCAGCAGCCGGACCGAAGGCCGTGAAGCTTTCTTT. It translates to CASSRTEGREAFF.

The chain combines TRBV7-8 with TRBJ1-2; possible D gene TRBD1, 5 bases. The V gene lost 1 base and the J gene lost 4 bases, with 7 bases spanning the gap. The CDR3 contains 13 residues. Germline CDR1 and CDR2: SGHVS and FQNEAQ. The CDR3 loop reads CASSLGTIYGYTF. The DNA for the CDR3 is TGTGCCAGCAGCTTAGGGACAATCTATGGCTACACCTTC.

Here the CDR3 DNA reads TGTGCCAGCAGGGAAGACAGGGAGGCCTCGTGGGAGCAGTACTTC. Its translation: CASREDREASWEQYF. The chain is built from TRBV6-4 and TRBJ2-7; possibly TRBD1 for D (7 bases). Germline V gene sequence: CDR1 MRHNA, CDR2 SNTAGT. This CDR3 region has 15 residues. Trimming stripped 6 bases from V and 7 bases from J, with 22 bases between.

The chain uses TRBV19 and TRBJ1-1, with 8 positions matching TRBD1. Trimming cost V 7 bases and J 4 bases; bases outside gene matches: 8. Per germline, CDR1 LNHDA and CDR2 SQIVND (reference sequence). The CDR3 totals 14 residues. CDR3 protein: CASIDRGMGTEAFF. Written as DNA, the CDR3 is TGTGCCAGTATCGACAGGGGTATGGGCACTGAAGCTTTCTTT. Variable domain in full (rest from reference TRBV19 and TRBJ1-1): DGGITQSPKYLFRKEGQNVTLSCEQNLNHDAMYWYRQDPGQGLRLIYYSQIVNDFQKGDIAEGYSVSREKKESFPLTVTSAQKNPTAFYLCASIDRGMGTEAFFGQGTRLTVV.

This clone was counted a single time. The V gene is TRBV7-6, the J gene TRBJ1-2, with D unclear. Germline values: CDR1 SGHVS, CDR2 FNYEAQ. V dropped 2 bases and J dropped 7 bases, with 17 bases sitting between them. The CDR3 extends over 15 amino acids. The CDR3 DNA reads as TGTGCCAGCAGCTTAACCCGGGAGGCAGATTCTGGCTACACCTTC. Translated, it gives CASSLTREADSGYTF.

This sequence joins TRBV7-6 and TRBJ2-7; D perhaps matches TRBD2 (6 bases). V lost 1 base, J lost 1 base, and 8 bases lay in between. Germline V CDR1 and CDR2: SGHVS, FNYEAQ. The CDR3 runs to 14 residues. As DNA, the CDR3 is TGTGCCAGCAGCTTAGTGGGGGGTTCCTACGAGCAGTACTTC. Protein product: CASSLVGGSYEQYF.

This chain connects TRBV6-5 to TRBJ2-1; tentatively, D is TRBD1 or TRBD2 (5 bases each). The ends were cut back, 8 bases at V and 4 bases at J, with 12 bases in the middle. The CDR3 is made up of 13 amino acids. The germline CDR1 and CDR2 sequences are MNHEY and SVGAGI. The CDR3 loop is CASSGPTYNEQFF. CDR3 coding DNA: TGTGCCAGCTCGGGGCCGACATACAATGAGCAGTTCTTC.

V is TRBV10-2 and J is TRBJ1-1; D unresolved. The CDR3 sequence is 14 residues long. Germline CDR1 and CDR2: WSHSY and SAAADI. Trimming stripped 3 bases from V and 1 base from J, with 9 bases between. The CDR3 region is CASSDFLENTEAFF. CDR3 in DNA: TGCGCCAGCAGTGATTTTCTGGAGAACACTGAAGCTTTCTTT.

The chain carries TRBV9 and TRBJ1-1; D unclear. Germline V CDR1 and CDR2: SGDLS, YYNGEE. V lost 0 bases and J 5 bases, leaving 11 bases between the germline ends. This CDR3 region has 14 residues. The CDR3 spells CASSVAERATEAFF. CDR3 sequence (DNA): TGTGCCAGCAGCGTAGCGGAAAGAGCGACTGAAGCTTTCTTT.

The chain combines TRBV7-6 with TRBJ1-5; D remains ambiguous. CDR1 SGHVS and CDR2 FNYEAQ come from the germline V gene. V gave up 5 bases and J gave up 0 bases, with 5 bases separating them. CDR3 length: 13 amino acids. The CDR3 region has the DNA TGTGCCAGCAGCCCTTATAGCAATCAGCCCCAGCATTTT. Translation gives CASSPYSNQPQHF.

V is TRBV9 and J is TRBJ2-6, with D uncertain. Germline V gene lookup returns CDR1 SGDLS and CDR2 YYNGEE. The CDR3 extends over 14 amino acids. Trimming removed 0 bases at V and 1 base at J, with 2 bases between. As DNA, the CDR3 is TGTGCCAGCAGCGTAGAATCTGGGGCCAACGTCCTGACTTTC. This encodes CASSVESGANVLTF.

The chain is built from TRBV5-6 and TRBJ2-5; TRBD1 matches 7 bases. Germline V lookup: CDR1 SGHDT, CDR2 YYEEEE. The V gene end was trimmed by 4 bases and the J gene end by 6 bases; junction bases not matched to a gene: 6. This CDR3 comprises 13 residues. The CDR3 loop is CASSGTGAKTQYF. For the CDR3, the DNA is TGTGCCAGCAGCGGCACAGGGGCCAAGACCCAGTACTTC.

This clone was detected only once. This chain links TRBV6-5 with TRBJ2-3; D may be TRBD2 (7 bases). The CDR3 spans 13 residues. Trimming took off 0 bases at V and 11 bases at J, with 12 bases between the two ends. Germline-derived CDR1 and CDR2 are MNHEY and SVGAGI. CDR3 sequence: CASSYSQGLLQYF. The CDR3 DNA reads as TGTGCCAGCAGTTACTCACAGGGACTATTGCAGTATTTT.

The CDR3 protein is CASSLGPRFYGYTF. The CDR3 DNA reads TGTGCCAGCAGCTTAGGACCAAGGTTCTATGGCTACACCTTC. This sequence joins TRBV11-2 and TRBJ1-2; D remains ambiguous. Germline values: CDR1 SGHAT, CDR2 FQNNGV. Trimming cost V 1 base and J 4 bases, with 10 bases left between them. The CDR3 covers 14 residues. The full variable domain, in which reference TRBV11-2 and TRBJ1-2 provide the parts outside the CDR3, is EAGVAQSPRYKIIEKRQSVAFWCNPISGHATLYWYQQILGQGPKLLIQFQNNGVVDDSQLPKDRFSAERLKGVDSTLKIQPAKLEDSAVYLCASSLGPRFYGYTFGSGTRLTVV.

This clone was counted between two and nine times. The same CDR3 also results from other DNA sequences found in this sample. The V call is TRBV6-5, the J call TRBJ1-1, with 9 bases matching TRBD1. The J segment lost 3 bases and the V segment lost 0 bases, leaving 2 bases of the junction unmatched. Germline V gene sequence: CDR1 MNHEY, CDR2 SVGAGI. The CDR3 is made up of 15 amino acids. DNA of the CDR3: TGTGCCAGCAGTTACTCCAGGACAGGGGACACTGAAGCTTTCTTT. It encodes CASSYSRTGDTEAFF.

This clone was seen just once. This chain links TRBV7-9 with TRBJ2-2, with D maybe TRBD1 (6 bases). Trimming stripped 5 bases from V and 0 bases from J, with 13 bases between. CDR1 SEHNR and CDR2 FQNEAQ come from the germline V gene (reference sequence). There are 16 residues in the CDR3. CDR3 amino acids: CASSQPRTANTGELFF. CDR3 in DNA: TGTGCCAGCAGCCAGCCCCGGACAGCGAACACCGGGGAGCTGTTTTTT.

This clone was detected only a few times. V is TRBV7-9 and J is TRBJ1-5; weak D call: TRBD1 (5 bases). Germline assignment: CDR1 SEHNR and CDR2 FQNEAQ (reference sequence). Trimming took off 5 bases at V and 1 base at J, with 15 bases between the two ends. The CDR3 runs to 16 residues. The CDR3 reads CASSPLPGPSNQPQHF. The CDR3, as DNA: TGTGCCAGCAGCCCACTCCCGGGACCGAGCAATCAGCCCCAGCATTTT. The whole variable domain, remainder taken from reference TRBV7-9 and TRBJ1-5, is DTGVSQNPRHKITKRGQNVTFRCDPISEHNRLYWYRQTLGQGPEFLTYFQNEAQLEKSRLLSDRFSAERPKGSFSTLEIQRTEQGDSAMYLCASSPLPGPSNQPQHFGDGTRLSIL.

The rearrangement links TRBV29-1 to TRBJ1-1, with D possibly being TRBD1 (5 bases). The V gene lost 6 bases and the J gene lost 6 bases, with 14 bases spanning the gap. Germline lookup yields CDR1 SQVTM and CDR2 ANQGSEA. This CDR3 spans 12 amino acids. The CDR3 is CSVEWGFSEAFF. The CDR3, as DNA: TGCAGCGTCGAGTGGGGGTTCTCTGAAGCTTTCTTT.

The V gene is TRBV30, the J gene TRBJ2-7; TRBD1 might be the D (6 bases). The CDR3 totals 12 residues. CDR1 and CDR2 (germline): GTSNPN, SVGIG (reference sequence). Trimming removed 2 bases from V and 4 bases from J, with 9 bases in between. CDR3 nucleotides: TGTGCCTGGAGTAGAACAGGGTACGAGCAGTACTTC. It is translated as CAWSRTGYEQYF.

This clone appeared a single time. The rearrangement joins TRBV5-1 to TRBJ1-1; a possible D gene is TRBD1 (6 bases). Germline V gene lookup returns CDR1 SGHRS and CDR2 YFSETQ. V was clipped by 0 bases and J by 5 bases, with 17 bases between them. The CDR3 loop spans 16 amino acids. The CDR3 coding sequence is TGCGCCAGCAGCTTGGATACAGGGCTAGGGGTAACTGAAGCTTTCTTT. This encodes CASSLDTGLGVTEAFF.

The chain joins TRBV10-3 to TRBJ2-7; D not resolved. The CDR3 is 13 residues long. V lost 10 bases, J lost 2 bases, and 15 bases lay in between. Germline lookup yields CDR1 ENHRY and CDR2 SYGVKD. The CDR3: CASRIGPTYEQYF. As DNA, the CDR3 is TGTGCCAGCCGCATCGGACCTACCTACGAGCAGTACTTC.

V and J are TRBV20-1 and TRBJ1-5; D not certain. The V and J ends lost 0 bases and 8 bases respectively, with 5 bases between them. This CDR3 comprises 11 residues. CDR1 is DFQATT, CDR2 SNEGSKA, per germline (reference sequence). The CDR3 DNA sequence: TGCAGTGCTAGAGATGGGGAGCCCCAGCATTTT. Amino acids: CSARDGEPQHF.

V and J are TRBV7-8 and TRBJ2-2, with 9 bases fitting TRBD1. The CDR3 is made up of 15 amino acids. Trimming took 5 bases from V and 5 from J; bases not matched to a gene: 6. Germline CDR1 and CDR2: SGHVS and FQNEAQ. The CDR3 reads CASSGYRGRTGELFF. CDR3 bases: TGTGCCAGCAGCGGGTACAGGGGGCGAACCGGGGAGCTGTTTTTT. The variable domain in full, with the rest retrieved from reference TRBV7-8 and TRBJ2-2, is GAGVSQSPRYKVAKRGQDVALRCDPISGHVSLFWYQQALGQGPEFLTYFQNEAQLDKSGLPSDRFFAERPEGSVSTLKIQRTQQEDSAVYLCASSGYRGRTGELFFGEGSRLTVL.

The J gene is TRBJ2-4, the V gene TRBV2, with a possible D match to TRBD2 (5 bases). Germline loops: CDR1 SNHLY, CDR2 FYNNEI. This CDR3 contains 13 residues. Trimming stripped 8 bases from V and 7 bases from J, with 15 bases between. The CDR3 spells CASVREDGNIQYF. The CDR3, as DNA: TGTGCCAGCGTCCGGGAAGACGGGAACATTCAGTACTTC.